The next 3 T cell receptor beta chains were all read from a single sample in a study of vaccination and CD4 T cells after COVID-19. Cultured CD4+ T cells had their DNA profiled by the Oncomine TCR Beta short-read assay. Using its own MiXCR run on the PCR reads, TCRdb lists one record per CDR3 protein. The data hold roughly 15,000 distinct CDR3 sequences, with approximately 60% observed a single time. For these TCRs, the target antigens are not known. Treatment denoted: approximately 10-day PBMC culture with coronavirus spike peptide pools or control peptides (ViraFEST assay). The sample consisted of CD4+ T cells from blood, cultured in vitro, taken after SARS-CoV-2 vaccination. The receptors come from a human donor who had recovered from COVID-19.

This chain links TRBV19 with TRBJ1-1, with D possibly matching TRBD1 (5 bases). CDR1 LNHDA and CDR2 SQIVND come from the germline V gene (reference sequence). The CDR3 has 13 amino acids. The V gene lost 7 bases and the J gene lost 5 bases, with 14 bases spanning the gap. The CDR3 protein is CASMGSRGTEAFF. The CDR3 DNA follows: TGTGCCAGTATGGGCTCGAGGGGAACTGAAGCTTTCTTT.

The rearrangement uses TRBV15 and TRBJ2-3; D not certain. Germline assignment: CDR1 LNHNV and CDR2 YYDKDF (reference sequence). V lost 0 bases to trimming and J lost 3 bases, with 7 bases between them. The CDR3 length is 14 residues. In nucleotides, the CDR3 is TGTGCCACCAGCAGAGAGGCTGATACAGATACGCAGTATTTT. Translation gives CATSREADTDTQYF.

This chain links TRBV25-1 with TRBJ2-5; D not certain. V shed 1 base and J shed 3 bases, with 9 bases lying between them. This CDR3 has 14 amino acids. The germline CDR1 and CDR2 sequences are MGHDK and SYGVNS. Here the CDR3 DNA reads TGTGCCAGCAGTGAATGGGCAGGCGAAGAGACCCAGTACTTC. The encoded protein is CASSEWAGEETQYF.